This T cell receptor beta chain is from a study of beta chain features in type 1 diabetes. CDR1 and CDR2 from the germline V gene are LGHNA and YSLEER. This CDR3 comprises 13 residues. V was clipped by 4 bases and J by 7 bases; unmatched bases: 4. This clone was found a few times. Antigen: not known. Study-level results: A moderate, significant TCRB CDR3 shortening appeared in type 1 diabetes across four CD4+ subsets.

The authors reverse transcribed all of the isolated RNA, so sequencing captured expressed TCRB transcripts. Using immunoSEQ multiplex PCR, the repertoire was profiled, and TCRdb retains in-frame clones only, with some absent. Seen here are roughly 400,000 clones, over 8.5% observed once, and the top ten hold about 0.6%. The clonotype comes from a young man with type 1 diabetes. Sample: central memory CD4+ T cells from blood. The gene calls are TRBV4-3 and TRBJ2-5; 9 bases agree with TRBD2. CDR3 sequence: CASSLAGEGTQYF. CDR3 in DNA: TGCGCCAGCAGCCTAGCGGGAGAGGGGACCCAGTACTTC.